This T cell receptor (beta chain) was documented in a study of CD8+ T cells in alopecia areata. The CDR3 runs to 10 residues. Trimming removed 8 bases at V and 7 bases at J, with 8 bases between. CDR1 is MNHEY, CDR2 SMNVEV, per germline (reference sequence). RNA was isolated and reverse transcribed to cDNA, the sequencing template. Sequenced by immunoSEQ multiplex PCR; TCRdb stores in-frame clones only, minus some. The table records around 120,000 clones, 55% to 65% of them present only once. Sequenced: CD4+ T cells sorted from blood. The chain links TRBV27 to TRBJ1-2, with D unclear. The TCR was taken from a human donor in good health. Here the CDR3 DNA reads TGTGCCAGCCCCATGAGTGGCTACACCTTC. Amino acids: CASPMSGYTF.